This TCR beta chain was identified during a study of PD-L1 blockade in urothelial cancer. CDR1 is SEHNR, CDR2 FQNEAQ, per germline (reference sequence). V shed 5 bases and J 2 bases; nucleotides not matched to a gene: 9. The length of the CDR3 is 16 residues. Time point meaning: pretreatment peripheral blood. The protocol was immunoSEQ multiplex PCR, while the TCRdb copy is restricted to in-frame clones and leaves out a portion. This sample has tens of thousands of clones, with roughly four fifths found just once. The receptor's source is a man aged 55-75 years with urothelial cancer. The V gene is TRBV7-9, the J gene TRBJ2-1; the match to TRBD1 covers 7 bases. Sequenced here: PBMCs, sampled around atezolizumab (anti-PD-L1) treatment. This CDR3 reads CASSPYRGSAYNEQFF. CDR3 coding DNA: TGTGCCAGCAGCCCATACAGGGGTTCGGCCTACAATGAGCAGTTCTTC.